This T cell receptor (beta chain) was recorded in a study of CD8 T cells in acute hepatitis C reinfection. In the study overall: Sequences come from NS3-1073-specific CD8+ T cells, during acute infection and after clearance. Findings of the study overall: Overrepresentation in the naive pool did not explain the preferential TRBV04 and TRBV06 usage seen in all groups.

This clone was observed once. What it binds is unknown. One end of the junction is discordant with germline, which a read error may explain. Some clones are missing from TCRdb's copy, which holds only in-frame ones; the method was immunoSEQ multiplex PCR. The sample consists of tens of thousands of clones, around 87% of them appearing once. CDR1 is SSHAT, CDR2 FNYEAQ, per germline (reference sequence). The length of the CDR3 is 15 residues. Regarding time point: naive CD8 control sorted from an acute-time-point sample. Acute primary HCV meant a new positive RNA or antibody result following a negative test within 24 weeks.

The rearrangement uses TRBV7-7 and TRBJ2-7, with TRBD2 matching over 7 bases. The source is a young man with chronic hepatitis C. Sequencing used naive CD8+ T cells from PBMCs. CDR3 sequence reads: CASSPGTTISYEQYF. The DNA of the CDR3 is TGTGCTAGCAGCCCGGGGACTACTATCTCCTACGAGCAGTACTTC.